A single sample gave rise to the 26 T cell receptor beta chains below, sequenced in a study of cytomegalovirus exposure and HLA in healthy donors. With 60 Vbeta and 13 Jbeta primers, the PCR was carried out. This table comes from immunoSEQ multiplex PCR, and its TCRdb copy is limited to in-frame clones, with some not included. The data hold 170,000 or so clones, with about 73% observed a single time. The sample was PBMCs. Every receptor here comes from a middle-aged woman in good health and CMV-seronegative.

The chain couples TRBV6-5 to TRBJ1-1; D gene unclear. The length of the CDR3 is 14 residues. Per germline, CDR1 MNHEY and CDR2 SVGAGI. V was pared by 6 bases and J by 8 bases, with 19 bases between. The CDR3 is CASRGRGRLLEAFF. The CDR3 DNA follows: TGTGCCAGCAGGGGGAGAGGGAGGCTTCTCGAAGCTTTCTTT.

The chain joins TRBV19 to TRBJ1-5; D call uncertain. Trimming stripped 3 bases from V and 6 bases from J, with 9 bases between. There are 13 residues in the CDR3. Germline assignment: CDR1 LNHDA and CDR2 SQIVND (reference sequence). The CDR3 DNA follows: TGTGCCAGTAGTATTCAGCGGGGTCAGCCCCAGCATTTT. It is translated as CASSIQRGQPQHF.

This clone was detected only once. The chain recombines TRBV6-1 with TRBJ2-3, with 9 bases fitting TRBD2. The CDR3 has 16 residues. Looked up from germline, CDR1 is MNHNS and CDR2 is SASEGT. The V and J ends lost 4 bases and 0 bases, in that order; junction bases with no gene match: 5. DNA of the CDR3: TGTGCCAGCAGTGGAGGGACTAGCCCCAGCACAGATACGCAGTATTTT. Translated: CASSGGTSPSTDTQYF.

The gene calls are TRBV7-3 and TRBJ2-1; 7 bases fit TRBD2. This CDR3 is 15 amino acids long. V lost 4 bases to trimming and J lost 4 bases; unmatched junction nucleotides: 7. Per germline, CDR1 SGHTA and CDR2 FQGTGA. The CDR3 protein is CASSSERGLYNEQFF. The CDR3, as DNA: TGTGCCAGCAGCTCAGAGCGGGGACTATACAATGAGCAGTTCTTC.

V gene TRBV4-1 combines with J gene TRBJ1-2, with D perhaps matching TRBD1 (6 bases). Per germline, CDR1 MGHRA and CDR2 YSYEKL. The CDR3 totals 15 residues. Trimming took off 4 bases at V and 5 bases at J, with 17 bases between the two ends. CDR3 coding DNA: TGCGCCAGCAGCCTCCGGGACATGGACTCTTATGGCTACACCTTC. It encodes CASSLRDMDSYGYTF.

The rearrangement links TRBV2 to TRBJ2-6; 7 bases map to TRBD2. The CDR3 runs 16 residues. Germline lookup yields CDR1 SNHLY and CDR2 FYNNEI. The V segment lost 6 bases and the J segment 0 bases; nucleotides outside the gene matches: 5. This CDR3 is CASRGGVGSGANVLTF. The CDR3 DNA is TGTGCCAGCAGGGGAGGGGTAGGCTCTGGGGCCAACGTCCTGACTTTC.

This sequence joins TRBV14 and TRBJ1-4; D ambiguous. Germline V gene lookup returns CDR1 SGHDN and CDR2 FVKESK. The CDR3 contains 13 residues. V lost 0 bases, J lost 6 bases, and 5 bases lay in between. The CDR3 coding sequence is TGTGCCAGCAGCCAAGATCTCTATGAAAAACTGTTTTTT. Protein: CASSQDLYEKLFF.

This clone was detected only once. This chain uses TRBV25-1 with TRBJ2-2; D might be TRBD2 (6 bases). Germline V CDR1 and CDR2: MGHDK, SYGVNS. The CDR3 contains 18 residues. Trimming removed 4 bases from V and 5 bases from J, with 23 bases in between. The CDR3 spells CASSVNAGPLRGTGELFF. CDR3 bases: TGTGCCAGCAGTGTGAACGCGGGACCCCTAAGGGGAACCGGGGAGCTGTTTTTT.

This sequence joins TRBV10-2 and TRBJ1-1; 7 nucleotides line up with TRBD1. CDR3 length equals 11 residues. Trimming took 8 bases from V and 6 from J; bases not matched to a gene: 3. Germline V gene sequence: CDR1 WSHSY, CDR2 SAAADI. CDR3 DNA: TGCGCCAGCTACAGGGGCGCTGAAGCTTTCTTT. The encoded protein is CASYRGAEAFF.

CDR3 protein: CASSIQGYGYTF. CDR3 DNA: TGTGCCAGTAGTATACAGGGTTATGGCTACACCTTC. This chain joins TRBV19 and TRBJ1-2; a possible D gene is TRBD1 (5 bases). The CDR3 has 12 amino acids. Trimming took 2 bases from V and 5 from J, leaving 6 bases between them. Germline V gives CDR1 LNHDA, CDR2 SQIVND (reference sequence).

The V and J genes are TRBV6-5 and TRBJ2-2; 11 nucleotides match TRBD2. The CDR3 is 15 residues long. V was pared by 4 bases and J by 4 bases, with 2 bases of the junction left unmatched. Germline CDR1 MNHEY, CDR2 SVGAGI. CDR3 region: CASSSSGGTTGELFF. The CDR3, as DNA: TGTGCCAGCAGTTCTAGCGGGGGGACCACCGGGGAGCTGTTTTTT.

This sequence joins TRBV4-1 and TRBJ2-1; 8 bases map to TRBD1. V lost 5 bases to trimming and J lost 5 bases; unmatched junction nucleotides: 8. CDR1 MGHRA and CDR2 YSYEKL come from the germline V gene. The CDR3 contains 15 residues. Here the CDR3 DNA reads TGCGCCAGCAGCACCGGGACAGGTTGGGACAATGAGCAGTTCTTC. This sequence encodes CASSTGTGWDNEQFF.

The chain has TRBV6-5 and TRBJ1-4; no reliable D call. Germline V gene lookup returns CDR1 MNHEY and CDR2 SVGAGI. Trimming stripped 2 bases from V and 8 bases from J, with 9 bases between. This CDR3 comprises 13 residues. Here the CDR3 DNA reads TGTGCCAGCAGTTACGAGGGAAAGGAAAAACTGTTTTTT. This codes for CASSYEGKEKLFF.

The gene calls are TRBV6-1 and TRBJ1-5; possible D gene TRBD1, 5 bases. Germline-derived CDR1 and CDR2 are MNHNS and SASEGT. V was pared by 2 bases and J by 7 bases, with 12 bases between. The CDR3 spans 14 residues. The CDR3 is CASSELGGGQPQHF. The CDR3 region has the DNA TGTGCCAGCAGTGAACTCGGGGGGGGGCAGCCCCAGCATTTT.

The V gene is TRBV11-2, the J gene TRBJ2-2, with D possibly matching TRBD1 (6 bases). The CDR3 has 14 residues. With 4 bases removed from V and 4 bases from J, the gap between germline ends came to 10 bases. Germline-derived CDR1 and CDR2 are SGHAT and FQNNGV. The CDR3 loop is CASSSIRGTGELFF. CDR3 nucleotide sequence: TGTGCCAGCAGCTCGATCAGGGGCACCGGGGAGCTGTTTTTT.

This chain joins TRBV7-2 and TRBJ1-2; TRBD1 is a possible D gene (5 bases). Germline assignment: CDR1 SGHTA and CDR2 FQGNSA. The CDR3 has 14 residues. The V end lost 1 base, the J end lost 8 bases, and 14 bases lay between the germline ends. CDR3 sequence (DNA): TGTGCCAGCAGCTTAGGCAGGGATTTTGGGGGCTACACCTTC. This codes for CASSLGRDFGGYTF.

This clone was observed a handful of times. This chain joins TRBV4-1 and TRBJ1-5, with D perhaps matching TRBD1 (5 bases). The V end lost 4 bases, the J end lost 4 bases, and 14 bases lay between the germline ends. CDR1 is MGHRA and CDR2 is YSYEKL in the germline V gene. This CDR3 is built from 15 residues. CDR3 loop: CASSRDSTLNQPQHF. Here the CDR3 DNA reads TGCGCCAGCAGCCGCGACAGCACCTTGAATCAGCCCCAGCATTTT.

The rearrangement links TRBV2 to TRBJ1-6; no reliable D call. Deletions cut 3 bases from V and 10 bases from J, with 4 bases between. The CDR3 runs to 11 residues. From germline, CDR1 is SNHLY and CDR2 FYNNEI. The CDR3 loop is CASSESSPLHF. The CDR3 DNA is TGTGCCAGCAGTGAGAGCTCACCCCTCCACTTT.

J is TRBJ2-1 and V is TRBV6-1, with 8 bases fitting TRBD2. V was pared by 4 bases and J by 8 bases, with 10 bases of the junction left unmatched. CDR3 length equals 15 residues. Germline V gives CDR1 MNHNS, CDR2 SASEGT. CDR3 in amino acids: CASSGRAGGRDEQFF. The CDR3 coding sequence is TGTGCCAGCAGTGGCCGGGCGGGGGGCCGGGATGAGCAGTTCTTC.

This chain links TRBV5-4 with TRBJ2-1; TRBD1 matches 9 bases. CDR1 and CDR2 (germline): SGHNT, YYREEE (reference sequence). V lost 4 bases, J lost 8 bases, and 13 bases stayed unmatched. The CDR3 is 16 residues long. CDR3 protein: CASSKRTGARVDEQFF. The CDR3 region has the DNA TGTGCCAGCAGCAAAAGGACAGGGGCGAGGGTAGATGAGCAGTTCTTC.

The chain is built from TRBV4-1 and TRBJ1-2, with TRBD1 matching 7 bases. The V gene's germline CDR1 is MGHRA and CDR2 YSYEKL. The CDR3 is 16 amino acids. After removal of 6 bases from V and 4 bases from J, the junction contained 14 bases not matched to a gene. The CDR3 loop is CASRDHPGQLIYGYTF. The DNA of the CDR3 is TGCGCCAGCAGGGATCATCCGGGACAGTTAATCTATGGCTACACCTTC.

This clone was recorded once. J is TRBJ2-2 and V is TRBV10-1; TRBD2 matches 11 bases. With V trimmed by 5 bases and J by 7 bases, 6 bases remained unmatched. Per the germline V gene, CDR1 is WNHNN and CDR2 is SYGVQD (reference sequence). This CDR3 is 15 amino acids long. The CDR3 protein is CASSTGTSGRGELFF. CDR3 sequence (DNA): TGCGCCAGCAGTACCGGGACTAGCGGCCGCGGGGAGCTGTTTTTT.

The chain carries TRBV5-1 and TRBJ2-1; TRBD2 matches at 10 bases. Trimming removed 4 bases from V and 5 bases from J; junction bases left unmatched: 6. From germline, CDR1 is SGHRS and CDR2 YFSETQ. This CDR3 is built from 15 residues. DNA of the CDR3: TGCGCCAGCAGCGTGGGACTAGCGCACCACAATGAGCAGTTCTTC. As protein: CASSVGLAHHNEQFF.

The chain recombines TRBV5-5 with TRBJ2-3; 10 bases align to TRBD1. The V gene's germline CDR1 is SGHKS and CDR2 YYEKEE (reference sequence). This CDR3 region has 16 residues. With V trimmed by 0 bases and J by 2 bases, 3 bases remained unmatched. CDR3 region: CASSLGDRGSTDTQYF. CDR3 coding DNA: TGTGCCAGCAGCTTGGGGGACAGGGGTTCCACAGATACGCAGTATTTT.

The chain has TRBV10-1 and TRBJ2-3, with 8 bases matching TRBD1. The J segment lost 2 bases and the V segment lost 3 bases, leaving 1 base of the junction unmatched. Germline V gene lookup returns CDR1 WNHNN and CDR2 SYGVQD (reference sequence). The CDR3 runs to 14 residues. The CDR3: CASSDRGPTDTQYF. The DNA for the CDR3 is TGCGCCAGCAGTGACAGGGGGCCCACAGATACGCAGTATTTT.

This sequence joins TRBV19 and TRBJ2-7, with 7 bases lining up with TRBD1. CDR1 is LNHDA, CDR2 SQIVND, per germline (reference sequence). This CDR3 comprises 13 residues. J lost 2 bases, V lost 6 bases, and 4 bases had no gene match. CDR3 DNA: TGTGCCAGTAGAAAGACAGGGACCTACGAGCAGTACTTC. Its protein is CASRKTGTYEQYF.